This TCR beta chain appears in the sequencing data of a study of cytomegalovirus exposure and HLA in healthy donors. Study-level results: There were some V segments, including TRBV6-2 and TRBV6-3, excluded as indistinguishable.

In this sample, this clone turned up a few times. The antigen remains undetermined. The V segment lost 3 bases and the J segment 3 bases; nucleotides outside the gene matches: 7. CDR1 LNHDA and CDR2 SQIVND come from the germline V gene (reference sequence). The length of the CDR3 is 15 residues. The PCR had 60 Vbeta and 13 Jbeta primers. The assay was immunoSEQ multiplex PCR, and TCRdb's table has in-frame clones only and misses some. The data contain some 200,000 clones, roughly 79% of them seen just once; the ten biggest clones take up over 0.5%. This clonotype was obtained from a woman between 35 and 50 years old in good health and CMV-seronegative. The chain recombines TRBV19 with TRBJ1-1, with 7 bases that match TRBD1. Sequenced material: PBMCs. The CDR3 sequence is CASSMKTGWYTEAFF. The CDR3 region has the DNA TGTGCCAGTAGTATGAAGACAGGGTGGTACACTGAAGCTTTCTTT.